This TCR beta chain appears in the sequencing data of a study of T cells in localized non-small cell lung cancer. Produced via immunoSEQ multiplex PCR; TCRdb's table is partial and in-frame only. The sample lists 2,000 or so clones; around 30% were seen once. The germline gives CDR1 KGHSH, CDR2 LQKENI. Germline trimming cut 2 bases from V and 3 bases from J; bases unmatched to any gene: 3. The CDR3 has 14 amino acids. The study, taken as a whole, reports: Adjacent lung held a median around 58 of the top 100 tumor clones.

A word on this clone: The antigen is not known.

This receptor was taken from an older male donor with stage I squamous cell lung carcinoma. Here the sequenced sample was normal lung tissue next to the tumor, taken before any cancer treatment. This chain connects TRBV18 to TRBJ1-2; 7 positions match TRBD1. CDR3 loop: CASSPSGTDYGYTF. The CDR3 DNA reads TGTGCCAGCTCACCATCCGGGACAGACTATGGCTACACCTTC.